Each of the 22 T cell receptor beta chains below was sequenced from the same sample in a study of tumor-infiltrating lymphocytes in glioblastoma multiforme (dated by TCRdb to 2015 to 2018). TCRdb names Illumina HiSeq 2500 as the instrument used. TCRB libraries were constructed from RNA through three rounds of nested multiplex PCR following a modified ARM-PCR protocol with multiple V-beta primers and a C-beta primer. Using fastp at Q25 and MiXCR, TCRdb reprocessed the public reads and kept productive beta chains. One record per CDR3 amino acid sequence lists the most common genes and DNA. The sample profile shows 15,000 to 25,000 distinct CDR3 sequences; about 70% of them were found once. The ten largest clonotypes hold 18% of the sample. Sequenced: peripheral blood. The receptor source for this set is a male donor with glioblastoma.

This rearrangement joins TRBV11-2 to TRBJ2-1, with 8 bases matching TRBD1. CDR3 length equals 14 residues. V shed 1 base and J 5 bases; nucleotides not matched to a gene: 1. Germline loops: CDR1 SGHAT, CDR2 FQNNGV. The DNA for the CDR3 is TGTGCCAGCAGCTTAGTACAGGGGGACAATGAGCAGTTCTTC. As protein: CASSLVQGDNEQFF.

For this clonotype: At one boundary the junction diverges from the germline segment, which might be a read error. The V and J genes are TRBV29-1 and TRBJ1-1, with D uncertain. The CDR3 has 11 residues. Germline V gives CDR1 SQVTM, CDR2 ANQGSEA. The chain's CDR3 is CGVDVNTEAFF. As DNA, the CDR3 is TGCGGCGTTGATGTGAACACTGAAGCTTTCTTT.

This clonotype has a count of ten or more. The chain recombines TRBV6-6 with TRBJ2-5; perhaps D is TRBD1 or TRBD2 (5 bases each). Trimming stripped 7 bases from V and 0 bases from J, with 18 bases between. The CDR3 runs to 16 residues. The germline CDR1 and CDR2 sequences are MNHNY and SVGAGI (reference sequence). The CDR3 DNA follows: TGTGCCAGCAACTTCGACGGCGAGGGACACCAAGAGACCCAGTACTTC. Translation gives CASNFDGEGHQETQYF.

V is TRBV11-3 and J is TRBJ1-2; TRBD1 aligns across 7 bases. The CDR3 runs to 13 residues. V lost 5 bases and J lost 6; bases outside the gene matches: 6. Germline-derived CDR1 and CDR2 are SGHNT and YENEEA. This chain's CDR3 is CASSPDRENGYTF. In DNA form, the CDR3 reads TGTGCCAGCAGCCCTGACAGGGAGAATGGCTACACCTTC.

This clonotype was counted once. Sequence at one end of the junction differs from germline and may be a read error. The rearrangement uses TRBV29-1 and TRBJ2-5; no reliable D call. Looked up from germline, CDR1 is SQVTM and CDR2 is ANQGSEA. This CDR3 comprises 13 residues. The DNA for the CDR3 is TGCAGCGTTGAAGTCAGGTTTCACGAGACCCAGCACTTC. Amino acids: CSVEVRFHETQHF. Full variable domain (remainder filled in from reference TRBV29-1 and TRBJ2-5): SAVISQKPSRDICQRGTSLTIQCQVDSQVTMMFWYRQQPGQSLTLIATANQGSEATYESGFVIDKFPISRPNLTFSTLTVSNMSPEDSSIYLCSVEVRFHETQHFGPGTRLLVL.

The chain employs TRBV23-1 and TRBJ1-1, with D unresolved. TRBV23-1 is flagged as an ORF with uncertain function. Trimming shortened V by 2 bases and J by 5 bases, and 12 bases separated the two germline ends. CDR3 length equals 14 residues. CDR3 bases: TGCGCCAGCAGTCAAGAATCCAGTGGTACTGAAGCTTTCTTT. Translation: CASSQESSGTEAFF.

The chain links TRBV7-9 to TRBJ2-3, with 7 bases aligning to TRBD2. After removal of 5 bases from V and 1 base from J, the junction contained 6 bases not matched to a gene. Germline CDR1 and CDR2: SEHNR and FQNEAQ (reference sequence). The CDR3 runs 15 residues. The CDR3 region is CASSITSVGTDTQYF. The CDR3 nucleotides read TGTGCCAGCAGCATAACTAGCGTGGGCACAGATACGCAGTATTTT.

For this clonotype: Here the CDR3 omits its conserved ending phenylalanine or tryptophan, so a read error is the likely source. The chain links TRBV20-1 to TRBJ2-3; 9 bases agree with TRBD2. The trim removed 6 bases at V and 5 bases at J, leaving 15 bases unmatched. The germline V gene encodes CDR1 DFQATT and CDR2 SNEGSKA (reference sequence). CDR3 length: 16 residues. This CDR3 reads CSATDPGLANIDTQYL. The DNA for the CDR3 is TGCAGTGCAACAGATCCGGGACTAGCTAACATAGATACGCAGTATCTT.

This clonotype has only one observation. The CDR3 end shows no conserved phenylalanine or tryptophan, and so a read error is likely. V is TRBV30 and J is TRBJ1-2; D not certain. Trimming stripped 1 base from V and 10 bases from J, with 10 bases between. This CDR3 contains 11 residues. In germline, CDR1 is GTSNPN, CDR2 SVGIG (reference sequence). CDR3 residues: CAWSGGSVYTL. The CDR3 nucleotides read TGTGCCTGGAGTGGAGGGAGTGTCTACACCCTC.

With respect to this clonotype: This is likely a read error, given that the CDR3 carries no conserved phenylalanine or tryptophan at its end. The V call is TRBV29-1, the J call TRBJ1-2; D is ambiguous. CDR1 and CDR2 from the germline V gene are SQVTM and ANQGSEA. Between the trimmed V and J ends, which lost 3 bases and 8 bases, there was a span of 7 bases. CDR3 length equals 10 residues. The CDR3 sequence: CSVDQNGYTL. CDR3 in DNA: TGCAGCGTTGATCAGAACGGCTACACCCTC.

This rearrangement joins TRBV6-1 to TRBJ2-7, with D maybe TRBD1 (6 bases). Germline CDR1 MNHNS, CDR2 SASEGT. V dropped 0 bases and J dropped 2 bases, with 11 bases sitting between them. The CDR3 is 15 residues long. The CDR3 spells CASSEAEQGPYEQYF. CDR3 DNA sequence: TGTGCCAGCAGTGAAGCGGAGCAGGGGCCCTACGAGCAGTACTTC.

The chain joins TRBV4-1 to TRBJ1-2; perhaps TRBD1 as D (6 bases). Between the trimmed V and J ends, which lost 0 bases and 7 bases, there was a span of 15 bases. CDR3 length equals 15 residues. The V gene's germline CDR1 is MGHRA and CDR2 YSYEKL. CDR3 protein: CASSQDPGDHGGYTF. CDR3 in DNA: TGCGCCAGCAGCCAAGATCCAGGGGACCATGGTGGCTACACCTTC.

Turning to this clonotype: At one of its ends the junction is not consistent with the germline gene, which may arise from a read error. This sequence joins TRBV11-2 and TRBJ1-6; D unresolved. CDR1 and CDR2 (germline): SGHAT, FQNNGV. The CDR3 loop spans 13 amino acids. The CDR3 spells CAGSFAGFSPLHF. In DNA, the CDR3 is TGTGCCGGCAGCTTTGCGGGGTTTTCACCCCTCCACTTT.

V usage is TRBV11-2 and J usage is TRBJ2-1; TRBD2 matches at 7 bases. Germline-derived CDR1 and CDR2 are SGHAT and FQNNGV. The CDR3 covers 15 residues. The V gene end was trimmed by 3 bases and the J gene end by 5 bases; junction bases not matched to a gene: 7. The DNA of the CDR3 is TGTGCCAGCAGCTTTGATAGCGGGTTCAACAATGAGCAGTTCTTC. Translating gives CASSFDSGFNNEQFF.

This clonotype is medium-sized (0.01 to 0.1%) within its sample. The V call is TRBV20-1, the J call TRBJ1-5; 8 nucleotides line up with TRBD1. After removal of 7 bases from V and 4 bases from J, the junction contained 3 bases not matched to a gene. CDR1 DFQATT and CDR2 SNEGSKA come from the germline V gene (reference sequence). This CDR3 has 12 amino acids. The CDR3: CSVTGGNQPQHF. The DNA for the CDR3 is TGCAGTGTTACAGGGGGAAATCAGCCCCAGCATTTT.

The genes are TRBV20-1 and TRBJ2-6; 10 bases are shared with TRBD1. After removal of 8 bases from V and 2 bases from J, the junction contained 15 bases not matched to a gene. CDR3 length: 18 residues. Germline CDR1 is DFQATT and CDR2 is SNEGSKA (reference sequence). The CDR3: CSPSKSSGTGAGANVLTF. The CDR3, as DNA: TGCAGTCCCAGTAAATCCTCCGGGACAGGGGCTGGGGCCAACGTCCTGACTTTC.

As to this clonotype: One end of the junction is discordant with germline, which a read error may explain. V gene TRBV11-2 combines with J gene TRBJ1-5; D not certain. This CDR3 is 13 amino acids long. The germline gives CDR1 SGHAT, CDR2 FQNNGV. The CDR3 coding sequence is TGTGCCAGCATCCCAAACATGGACCAGCCCCATCATTTT. Its translation: CASIPNMDQPHHF. Using reference TRBV11-2 and TRBJ1-5 for the parts outside the CDR3, the full variable domain is EAGVAQSPRYKIIEKRQSVAFWCNPISGHATLYWYQQILGQGPKLLIQFQNNGVVDDSQLPKDRFSAERLKGVDSTLKIQPAKLEDSAVYLCASIPNMDQPHHFGDGTRLSIL.

The table lists this clonotype with many counts. The gene calls are TRBV5-5 and TRBJ2-3; D not certain. Germline V gives CDR1 SGHKS, CDR2 YYEKEE (reference sequence). The CDR3 extends over 13 amino acids. Deletions cut 4 bases from V and 2 bases from J, with 8 bases between. Here the CDR3 reads CASSVQTTDTQYF. The CDR3 DNA is TGTGCCAGCAGCGTACAGACCACAGATACGCAGTATTTT.

Points on this clonotype: A clone one base away is much larger, so this may be a read error. The chain carries TRBV7-9 and TRBJ2-3; 9 nucleotides agree with TRBD2. Per the germline V gene, CDR1 is SEHNR and CDR2 is FQNEAQ (reference sequence). This CDR3 contains 15 residues. The CDR3 DNA sequence: TGTGCCATCAGCCCATTAGCGGGAGTCACAGATACGCAGTATTTT. Protein sequence: CAISPLAGVTDTQYF.

A remark on this clonotype: A junction boundary mismatches the germline segment, possibly from a read error. The V call is TRBV11-2, the J call TRBJ2-1, with D uncertain. Germline V gives CDR1 SGHAT, CDR2 FQNNGV. The CDR3 length is 15 residues. The CDR3 DNA sequence: TGTGCCAGCGGCTTAGGTACCGCGTTGGGCAATGAGCAGTTCTTC. It translates to CASGLGTALGNEQFF.

This clonotype appeared a single time. This clone may be a read error of a much larger clone one base away. V is TRBV5-6 and J is TRBJ2-1; 7 bases agree with TRBD1. The CDR3 runs to 15 residues. In germline, CDR1 is SGHDT, CDR2 YYEEEE. CDR3 in DNA: TGTGCCAGAAGCTTGGGACAGAGCTCCTACAATGAGCAGTTCTTC. As protein: CARSLGQSSYNEQFF.

V usage is TRBV20-1 and J usage is TRBJ2-7; no clear D gene. Trimming took off 1 base at V and 7 bases at J, with 17 bases between the two ends. The CDR3 has 14 residues. The V gene's germline CDR1 is DFQATT and CDR2 SNEGSKA (reference sequence). The CDR3 DNA reads TGCAGTGCTAGAGGGTCCCAGCTGGGGTATGAGCAGTACTTC. Protein product: CSARGSQLGYEQYF.